Below, 11 T cell receptor beta chains from the same sample are listed, as sequenced in a study of technical replicates of blood from a handful of donors. The data were produced by immunoSEQ multiplex PCR, yet TCRdb's version contains in-frame clones alone and is incomplete. This table has about 54,000 clones, about 93% appearing once. The sample consisted of T cells isolated from PBMCs. These receptors were taken from a human donor in good health.

V is TRBV28 and J is TRBJ2-7, with 7 bases identical to TRBD2. Germline assignment: CDR1 MDHEN and CDR2 SYDVKM. The CDR3 spans 14 residues. After removal of 6 bases from V and 3 bases from J, the junction contained 8 bases not matched to a gene. The CDR3 region is CASSSSGTNYEQYF. DNA of the CDR3: TGTGCCAGCAGCTCTAGCGGAACTAACTACGAGCAGTACTTC.

This chain's CDR3 is CASSRLLGVAGEVGELFF. The DNA for the CDR3 is TGTGCCAGCAGCCGTCTACTAGGAGTAGCGGGAGAAGTCGGGGAGCTGTTTTTT. V is TRBV14 and J is TRBJ2-2; TRBD2 matches 9 bases. Trimming at V came to 4 bases and at J to 7 bases, leaving 16 bases not matched to a gene. Germline CDR1 SGHDN, CDR2 FVKESK. The CDR3 runs to 18 residues.

V and J are TRBV10-3 and TRBJ2-3; perhaps TRBD1 as D (6 bases). Germline CDR1 and CDR2: ENHRY and SYGVKD. This CDR3 is built from 12 residues. The V and J ends lost 8 bases and 4 bases respectively, with 10 bases between them. The chain's CDR3 is CAIAGEADTQYF. For the CDR3, the DNA is TGTGCCATCGCAGGGGAAGCAGATACGCAGTATTTT.

The V call is TRBV11-3, the J call TRBJ2-1; 7 positions match TRBD2. With V trimmed by 1 base and J by 0 bases, 3 bases remained unmatched. The CDR3 covers 16 residues. CDR1 is SGHNT and CDR2 is YENEEA in the germline V gene. The CDR3 region has the DNA TGTGCCAGCAGCTTAGGTGGCGGGAGCTCCTACAATGAGCAGTTCTTC. It codes for CASSLGGGSSYNEQFF. Together with reference TRBV11-3 and TRBJ2-1, the CDR3 gives the full variable domain: EAGVVQSPRYKIIEKKQPVAFWCNPISGHNTLYWYLQNLGQGPELLIRYENEEAVDDSQLPKDRFSAERLKGVDSTLKIQPAELGDSAVYLCASSLGGGSSYNEQFFGPGTRLTVL.

The chain employs TRBV29-1 and TRBJ2-1; TRBD1 agrees at 9 bases. The ends lost 1 base at V and 8 bases at J; junction bases unmatched: 6. The CDR3 sequence is 14 residues long. Germline CDR1 and CDR2: SQVTM and ANQGSEA. The CDR3 region has the DNA TGCAGCGTTGAAGGACAGGGGGAGTTCGATGAGCAGTTCTTC. Translated, it gives CSVEGQGEFDEQFF.

CDR3 coding DNA: TGTGCCAGCAGGGGAACAGGAGTAACATATGGCTACACCTTC. This sequence encodes CASRGTGVTYGYTF. The rearrangement joins TRBV6-5 to TRBJ1-2; D is possibly TRBD1 (5 bases). Germline V gene sequence: CDR1 MNHEY, CDR2 SVGAGI. The CDR3 is made up of 14 amino acids. V was shortened by 6 bases and J by 5 bases, with 16 bases between the two germline ends.

The chain couples TRBV9 to TRBJ2-7, with no clear D. Trimming shortened V by 3 bases and J by 2 bases, and 6 bases separated the two germline ends. Germline V gene sequence: CDR1 SGDLS, CDR2 YYNGEE. CDR3 length: 12 amino acids. CDR3 sequence reads: CASSANAYEQYF. The CDR3 nucleotides are TGTGCCAGCAGCGCCAATGCCTACGAGCAGTACTTC.

This rearrangement joins TRBV20-1 to TRBJ2-7; TRBD2 agrees at 7 bases. The V segment lost 8 bases and the J segment 4 bases; nucleotides outside the gene matches: 5. This CDR3 is 11 amino acids long. CDR1 is DFQATT and CDR2 is SNEGSKA in the germline V gene (reference sequence). CDR3 nucleotide sequence: TGCAGTTCACTGGGGGGGTACGAGCAGTACTTC. This gives the protein CSSLGGYEQYF.

This clone came up once. The rearrangement links TRBV5-4 to TRBJ2-7; maybe TRBD1 (6 bases). CDR3 length equals 14 residues. Germline CDR1 reads SGHNT; CDR2 reads YYREEE (reference sequence). Trimming took 4 bases from V and 3 from J, leaving 14 bases between them. Here the CDR3 reads CASSTEQGIYEQYF. The CDR3 nucleotides read TGTGCCAGCAGCACGGAACAGGGTATCTACGAGCAGTACTTC. The whole variable domain, remainder taken from reference TRBV5-4 and TRBJ2-7, is ETGVTQSPTHLIKTRGQQVTLRCSSQSGHNTVSWYQQALGQGPQFIFQYYREEENGRGNFPPRFSGLQFPNYSSELNVNALELDDSALYLCASSTEQGIYEQYFGPGTRLTVT.

This sequence joins TRBV5-4 and TRBJ1-2; the match to TRBD1 covers 9 bases. The CDR3 loop spans 13 amino acids. The V segment lost 4 bases and the J segment 7 bases; nucleotides outside the gene matches: 5. Per the germline V gene, CDR1 is SGHNT and CDR2 is YYREEE (reference sequence). This CDR3 reads CASSITGGAGYTF. The CDR3 DNA sequence: TGTGCCAGCAGCATTACAGGGGGCGCTGGCTACACCTTC.

There are a few counts of this clone. The chain joins TRBV9 to TRBJ1-6; D is perhaps TRBD1 (6 bases). The CDR3 spans 13 residues. Germline values: CDR1 SGDLS, CDR2 YYNGEE. V lost 4 bases, J lost 9 bases, and 11 bases lay in between. The CDR3 reads CASSLTGLSPLHF. The CDR3 DNA reads as TGTGCCAGCAGCCTTACAGGGCTTTCACCCCTCCACTTT. The full variable domain, completed using reference TRBV9 and TRBJ1-6, is DSGVTQTPKHLITATGQRVTLRCSPRSGDLSVYWYQQSLDQGLQFLIQYYNGEERAKGNILERFSAQQFPDLHSELNLSSLELGDSALYFCASSLTGLSPLHFGNGTRLTVT.